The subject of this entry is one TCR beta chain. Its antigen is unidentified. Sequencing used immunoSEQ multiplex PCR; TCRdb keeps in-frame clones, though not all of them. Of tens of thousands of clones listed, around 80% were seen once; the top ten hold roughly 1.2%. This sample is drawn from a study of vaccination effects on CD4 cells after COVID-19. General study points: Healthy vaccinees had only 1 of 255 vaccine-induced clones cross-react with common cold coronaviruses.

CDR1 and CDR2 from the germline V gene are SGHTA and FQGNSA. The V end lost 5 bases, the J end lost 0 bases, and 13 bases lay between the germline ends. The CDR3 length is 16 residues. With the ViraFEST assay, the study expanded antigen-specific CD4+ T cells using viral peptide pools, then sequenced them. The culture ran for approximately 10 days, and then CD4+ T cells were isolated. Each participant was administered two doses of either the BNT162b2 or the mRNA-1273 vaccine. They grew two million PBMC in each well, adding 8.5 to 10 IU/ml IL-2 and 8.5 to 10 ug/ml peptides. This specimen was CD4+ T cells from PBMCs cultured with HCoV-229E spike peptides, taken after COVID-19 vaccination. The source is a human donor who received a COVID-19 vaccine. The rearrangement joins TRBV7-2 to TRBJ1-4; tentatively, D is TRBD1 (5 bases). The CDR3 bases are TGTGCCAGCAGCCTACTTGGGGGAGCAACTAATGAAAAACTGTTTTTT. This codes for CASSLLGGATNEKLFF.